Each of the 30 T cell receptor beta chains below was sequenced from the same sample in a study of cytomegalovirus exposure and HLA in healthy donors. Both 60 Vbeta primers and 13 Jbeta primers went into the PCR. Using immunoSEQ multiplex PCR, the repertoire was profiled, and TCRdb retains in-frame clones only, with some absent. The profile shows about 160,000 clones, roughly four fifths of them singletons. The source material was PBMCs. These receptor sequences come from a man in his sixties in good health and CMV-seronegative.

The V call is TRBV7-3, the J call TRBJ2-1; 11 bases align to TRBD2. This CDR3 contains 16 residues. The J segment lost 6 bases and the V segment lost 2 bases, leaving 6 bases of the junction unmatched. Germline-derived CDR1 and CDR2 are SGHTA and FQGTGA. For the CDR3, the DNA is TGTGCCAGCAGCTTACGACTAGCGGGGATCCCCAATGAGCAGTTCTTC. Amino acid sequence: CASSLRLAGIPNEQFF.

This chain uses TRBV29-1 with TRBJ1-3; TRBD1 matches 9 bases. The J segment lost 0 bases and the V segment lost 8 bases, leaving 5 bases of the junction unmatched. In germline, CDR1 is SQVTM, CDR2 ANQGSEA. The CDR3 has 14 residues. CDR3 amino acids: CSIWTGVSGNTIYF. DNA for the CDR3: TGCAGCATTTGGACAGGGGTCTCTGGAAACACCATATATTTT. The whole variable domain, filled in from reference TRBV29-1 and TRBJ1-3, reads SAVISQKPSRDICQRGTSLTIQCQVDSQVTMMFWYRQQPGQSLTLIATANQGSEATYESGFVIDKFPISRPNLTFSTLTVSNMSPEDSSIYLCSIWTGVSGNTIYFGEGSWLTVV.

CDR3 sequence: CASSLRQGGNEAFF. CDR3 nucleotide sequence: TGTGCCAGCAGCTTAAGACAGGGAGGTAATGAAGCTTTCTTT. This chain uses TRBV7-9 with TRBJ1-1; 7 nucleotides align to TRBD1. CDR3 size: 14 residues. Losses at the gene ends were 2 bases for V and 7 bases for J; bases not matched to a gene: 7. CDR1 SEHNR and CDR2 FQNEAQ come from the germline V gene (reference sequence).

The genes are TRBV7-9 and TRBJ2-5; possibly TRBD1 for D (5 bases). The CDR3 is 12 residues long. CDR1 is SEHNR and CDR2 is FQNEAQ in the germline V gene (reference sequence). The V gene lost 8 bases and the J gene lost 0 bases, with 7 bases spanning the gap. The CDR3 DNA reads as TGTGCCAGCTCAGGGTACCAAGAGACCCAGTACTTC. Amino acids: CASSGYQETQYF.

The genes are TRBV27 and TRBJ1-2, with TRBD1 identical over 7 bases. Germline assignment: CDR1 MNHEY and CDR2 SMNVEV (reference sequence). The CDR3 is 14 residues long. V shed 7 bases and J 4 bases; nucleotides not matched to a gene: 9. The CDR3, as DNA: TGTGCCAGCAAGTCCCAGGGGGGCGGCTATGGCTACACCTTC. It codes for CASKSQGGGYGYTF.

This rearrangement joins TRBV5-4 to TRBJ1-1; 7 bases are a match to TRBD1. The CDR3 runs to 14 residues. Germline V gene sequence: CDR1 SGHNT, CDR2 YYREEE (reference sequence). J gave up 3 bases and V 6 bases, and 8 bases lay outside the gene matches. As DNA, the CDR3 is TGTGCCAGCAAATCTGACAGGGCCTACACTGAAGCTTTCTTT. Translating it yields CASKSDRAYTEAFF.

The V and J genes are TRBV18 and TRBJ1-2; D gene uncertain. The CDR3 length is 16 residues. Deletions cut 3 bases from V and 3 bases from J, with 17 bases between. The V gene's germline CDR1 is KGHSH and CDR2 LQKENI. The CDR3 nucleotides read TGTGCCAGCTCACCTAGGTCCGGGGAGAGTTACTATGGCTACACCTTC. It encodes CASSPRSGESYYGYTF. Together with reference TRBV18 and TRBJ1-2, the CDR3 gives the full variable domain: NAGVMQNPRHLVRRRGQEARLRCSPMKGHSHVYWYRQLPEEGLKFMVYLQKENIIDESGMPKERFSAEFPKEGPSILRIQQVVRGDSAAYFCASSPRSGESYYGYTFGSGTRLTVV.

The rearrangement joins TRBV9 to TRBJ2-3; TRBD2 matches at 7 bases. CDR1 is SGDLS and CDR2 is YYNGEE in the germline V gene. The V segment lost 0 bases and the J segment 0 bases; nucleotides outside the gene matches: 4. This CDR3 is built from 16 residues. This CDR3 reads CASSVVGGLSTDTQYF. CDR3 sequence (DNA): TGTGCCAGCAGCGTAGTTGGGGGACTAAGCACAGATACGCAGTATTTT.

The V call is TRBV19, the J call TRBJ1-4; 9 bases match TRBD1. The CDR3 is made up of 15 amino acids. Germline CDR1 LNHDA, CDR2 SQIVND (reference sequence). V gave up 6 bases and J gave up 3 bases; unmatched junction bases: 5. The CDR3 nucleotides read TGTGCCAGTAGCCGGGACAGGGCAGCTAATGAAAAACTGTTTTTT. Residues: CASSRDRAANEKLFF.

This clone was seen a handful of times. This CDR3 is CASSLTGTGNTGELFF. The CDR3 DNA is TGTGCCAGCAGTTTAACCGGGACTGGAAACACCGGGGAGCTGTTTTTT. The rearrangement joins TRBV27 to TRBJ2-2, with D possibly matching TRBD2 (6 bases). Trimming shortened V by 2 bases and J by 2 bases, and 12 bases separated the two germline ends. Germline CDR1 reads MNHEY; CDR2 reads SMNVEV (reference sequence). The CDR3 is 16 residues long.

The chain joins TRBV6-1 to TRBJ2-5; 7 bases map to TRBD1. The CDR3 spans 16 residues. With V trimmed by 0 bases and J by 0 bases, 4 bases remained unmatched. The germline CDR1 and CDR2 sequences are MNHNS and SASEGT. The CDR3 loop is CASSEAGGPYQETQYF. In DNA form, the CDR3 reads TGTGCCAGCAGTGAAGCAGGGGGCCCGTACCAAGAGACCCAGTACTTC.

The CDR3 DNA reads as TGTGCCTGGAGTAACGGCGGGAGAGAGGAGACCCAGTACTTC. Protein: CAWSNGGREETQYF. The chain uses TRBV30 and TRBJ2-5, with 7 bases fitting TRBD2. The CDR3 extends over 14 amino acids. Germline V CDR1 and CDR2: GTSNPN, SVGIG (reference sequence). V dropped 2 bases and J dropped 5; count of bases not matched to a gene: 8.

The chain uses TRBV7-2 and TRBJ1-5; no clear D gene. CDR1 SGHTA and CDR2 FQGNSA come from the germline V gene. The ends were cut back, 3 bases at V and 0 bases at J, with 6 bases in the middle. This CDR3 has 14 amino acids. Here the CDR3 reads CASSFGYSNQPQHF. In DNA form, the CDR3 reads TGTGCCAGCAGCTTCGGGTATAGCAATCAGCCCCAGCATTTT.

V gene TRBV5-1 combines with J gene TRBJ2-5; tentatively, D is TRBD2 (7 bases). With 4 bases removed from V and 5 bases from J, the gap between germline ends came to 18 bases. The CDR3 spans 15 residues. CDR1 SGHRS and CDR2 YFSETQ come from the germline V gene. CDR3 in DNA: TGCGCCAGCAGCCGGGGGGCCGGGTTTGAGGAGACCCAGTACTTC. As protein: CASSRGAGFEETQYF. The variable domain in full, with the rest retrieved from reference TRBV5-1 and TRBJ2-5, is KAGVTQTPRYLIKTRGQQVTLSCSPISGHRSVSWYQQTPGQGLQFLFEYFSETQRNKGNFPGRFSGRQFSNSRSEMNVSTLELGDSALYLCASSRGAGFEETQYFGPGTRLLVL.

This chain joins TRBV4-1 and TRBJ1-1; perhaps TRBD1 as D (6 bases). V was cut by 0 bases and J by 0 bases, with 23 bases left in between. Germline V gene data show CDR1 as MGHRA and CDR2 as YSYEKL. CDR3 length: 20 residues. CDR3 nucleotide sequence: TGCGCCAGCAGCCAAGATTGGGGCCGACAGGTTCATCCTATGAACACTGAAGCTTTCTTT. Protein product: CASSQDWGRQVHPMNTEAFF.

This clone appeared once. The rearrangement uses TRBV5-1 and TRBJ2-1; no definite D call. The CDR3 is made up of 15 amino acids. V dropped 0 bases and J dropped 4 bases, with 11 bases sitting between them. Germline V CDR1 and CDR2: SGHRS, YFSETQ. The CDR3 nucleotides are TGCGCCAGCAGCTTGGTTCGAAACTCTTACAATGAGCAGTTCTTC. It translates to CASSLVRNSYNEQFF.

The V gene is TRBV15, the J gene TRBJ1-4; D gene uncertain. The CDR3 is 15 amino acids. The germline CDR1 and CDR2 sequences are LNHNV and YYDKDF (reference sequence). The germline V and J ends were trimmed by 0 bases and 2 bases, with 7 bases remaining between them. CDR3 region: CATSRDLSTNEKLFF. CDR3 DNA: TGTGCCACCAGCAGAGATCTGAGTACTAATGAAAAACTGTTTTTT.

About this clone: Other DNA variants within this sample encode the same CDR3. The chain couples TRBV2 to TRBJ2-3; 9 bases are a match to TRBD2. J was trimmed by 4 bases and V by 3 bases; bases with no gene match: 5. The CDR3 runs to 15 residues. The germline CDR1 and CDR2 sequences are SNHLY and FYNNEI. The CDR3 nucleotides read TGTGCCAGCAGTGAGGGATTAGCGGGAGCAGATACGCAGTATTTT. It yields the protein CASSEGLAGADTQYF.

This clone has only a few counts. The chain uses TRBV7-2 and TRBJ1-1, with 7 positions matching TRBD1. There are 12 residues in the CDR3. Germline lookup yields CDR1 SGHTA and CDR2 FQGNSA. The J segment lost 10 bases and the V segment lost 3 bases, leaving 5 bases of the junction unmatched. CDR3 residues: CASSLMTGRAFF. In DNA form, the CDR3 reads TGTGCCAGCAGCTTGATGACAGGGAGAGCTTTCTTT. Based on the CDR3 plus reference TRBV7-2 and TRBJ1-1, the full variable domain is GAGVSQSPSNKVTEKGKDVELRCDPISGHTALYWYRQSLGQGLEFLIYFQGNSAPDKSGLPSDRFSAERTGGSVSTLTIQRTQQEDSAVYLCASSLMTGRAFFGQGTRLTVV.

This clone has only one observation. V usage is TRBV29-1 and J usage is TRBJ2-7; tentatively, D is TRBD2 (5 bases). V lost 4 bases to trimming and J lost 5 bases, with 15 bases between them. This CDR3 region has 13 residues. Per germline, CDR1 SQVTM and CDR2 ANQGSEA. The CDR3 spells CSVVFRVGDEQYF. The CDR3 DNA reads TGCAGCGTTGTGTTTCGGGTCGGGGACGAGCAGTACTTC.

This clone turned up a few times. CDR3 coding DNA: TGTGCCAGCAGCTTAGTTACAGGGGAGCAGTACTTC. This sequence encodes CASSLVTGEQYF. This chain joins TRBV7-8 and TRBJ2-7; tentative D call: TRBD1 (6 bases). V shed 1 base and J shed 7 bases, with 8 bases lying between them. The V gene's germline CDR1 is SGHVS and CDR2 FQNEAQ. The CDR3 is 12 amino acids.

In nucleotides, the CDR3 is TGTGCCAGCAGTTACAGCGCACAGGGCGGCGACGAGCAGTACTTC. It translates to CASSYSAQGGDEQYF. The V gene is TRBV6-5, the J gene TRBJ2-7; D is possibly TRBD1 (6 bases). There are 15 residues in the CDR3. The V gene lost 2 bases and the J gene lost 5 bases, with 16 bases spanning the gap. CDR1 is MNHEY, CDR2 SVGAGI, per germline.

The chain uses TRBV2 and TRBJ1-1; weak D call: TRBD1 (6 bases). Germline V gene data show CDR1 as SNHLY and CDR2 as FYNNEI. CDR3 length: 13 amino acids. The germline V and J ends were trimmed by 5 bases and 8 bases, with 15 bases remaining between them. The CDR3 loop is CASSYQGRGEAFF. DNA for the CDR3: TGTGCCAGCAGTTACCAGGGGCGAGGAGAAGCTTTCTTT.

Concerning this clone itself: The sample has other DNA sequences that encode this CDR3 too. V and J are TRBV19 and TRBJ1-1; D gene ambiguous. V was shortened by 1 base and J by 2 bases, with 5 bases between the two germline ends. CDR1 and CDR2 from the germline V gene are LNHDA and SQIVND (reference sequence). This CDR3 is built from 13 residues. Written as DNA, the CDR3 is TGTGCCAGTAGTATAGGAGAAAACACTGAAGCTTTCTTT. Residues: CASSIGENTEAFF.

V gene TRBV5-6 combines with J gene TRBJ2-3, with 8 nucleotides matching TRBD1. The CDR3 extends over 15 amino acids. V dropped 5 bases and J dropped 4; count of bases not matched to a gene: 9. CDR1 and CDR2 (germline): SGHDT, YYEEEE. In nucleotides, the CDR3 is TGTGCCAGCAGTACCGGGACAGGTGGTGCAGATACGCAGTATTTT. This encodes CASSTGTGGADTQYF.

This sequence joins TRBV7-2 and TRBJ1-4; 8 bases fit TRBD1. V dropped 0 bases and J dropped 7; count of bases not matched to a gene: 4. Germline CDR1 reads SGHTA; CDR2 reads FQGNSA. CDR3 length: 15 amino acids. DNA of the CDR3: TGTGCCAGCAGCTTAGCAGGTGGACAGGGTGAAAAACTGTTTTTT. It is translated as CASSLAGGQGEKLFF.

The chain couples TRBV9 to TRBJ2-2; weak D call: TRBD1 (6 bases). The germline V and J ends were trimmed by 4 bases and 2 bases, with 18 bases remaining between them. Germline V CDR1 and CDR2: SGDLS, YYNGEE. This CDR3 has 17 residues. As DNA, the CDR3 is TGTGCCAGCAGCTCGCCACGAACACAGGGAAACACCGGGGAGCTGTTTTTT. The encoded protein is CASSSPRTQGNTGELFF. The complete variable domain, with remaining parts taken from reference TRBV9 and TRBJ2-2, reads DSGVTQTPKHLITATGQRVTLRCSPRSGDLSVYWYQQSLDQGLQFLIQYYNGEERAKGNILERFSAQQFPDLHSELNLSSLELGDSALYFCASSSPRTQGNTGELFFGEGSRLTVL.

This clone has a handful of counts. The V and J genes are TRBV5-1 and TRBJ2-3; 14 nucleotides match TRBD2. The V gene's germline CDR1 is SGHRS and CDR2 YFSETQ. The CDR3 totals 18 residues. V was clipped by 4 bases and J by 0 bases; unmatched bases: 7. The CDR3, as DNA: TGCGCCAGCAGCATGGGGACTAGCGGGAGACGAAGCACAGATACGCAGTATTTT. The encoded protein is CASSMGTSGRRSTDTQYF.

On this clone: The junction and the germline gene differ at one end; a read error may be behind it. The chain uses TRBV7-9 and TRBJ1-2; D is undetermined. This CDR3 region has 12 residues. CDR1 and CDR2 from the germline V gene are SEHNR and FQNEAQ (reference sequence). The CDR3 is CSSSSKPGGYTF. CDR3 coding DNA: TGTTCCAGCAGCTCGAAGCCGGGGGGCTACACCTTC.

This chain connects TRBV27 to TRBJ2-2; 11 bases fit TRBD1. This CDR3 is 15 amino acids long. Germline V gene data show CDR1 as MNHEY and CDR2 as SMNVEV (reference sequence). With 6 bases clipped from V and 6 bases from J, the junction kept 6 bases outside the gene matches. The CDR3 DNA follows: TGTGCCAGCAGGGTCCTGGGACAGGGGGCCGGGGAGCTGTTTTTT. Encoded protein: CASRVLGQGAGELFF.